The text below deals with one T cell receptor (beta chain). The antigen is undetermined. Treatment noted: treatment-naive control, cytoreductive nephrectomy. Treatment-naive patients without radiation supplied the control tumors at nephrectomy. The tumor was a clear cell renal cell carcinoma. Control tumors came from a handful of females and 11 males, aged 40 to 82. The data stem from a study of radiation and T cells in renal cell carcinoma. The germline V gene has CDR1 LNHDA and CDR2 SQIVND (reference sequence). CDR3 length: 15 residues. V gave up 5 bases and J gave up 9 bases; unmatched junction bases: 13. The data were produced by immunoSEQ multiplex PCR, yet TCRdb's version contains in-frame clones alone and is incomplete. The sample holds 20,000 to 30,000 clones, roughly 64% seen once. General study results and limits: Irradiated tumors held more dominant CDR3 motifs than control tumors.

The receptor was derived from a man aged 35-49 years with renal cell carcinoma. The J gene is TRBJ2-4, the V gene TRBV19; the match to TRBD1 covers 7 bases. Source: tumor tissue, taken from a patient whose treatment was nephrectomy without radiotherapy. CDR3 DNA: TGTGCCAGTAGTCCAACCCCCCGGACAGGAGGCATTCAGTACTTC. This codes for CASSPTPRTGGIQYF.